The 8 T cell receptor beta chains below come from one sample, sequenced in a study of blood T cell repertoires in COVID-19. Profiling relied on immunoSEQ multiplex PCR, and the TCRdb table lists in-frame clones only, not all of them. This table has around 230,000 clones, approximately 83% appearing once. Sequenced material: PBMCs or T cells enriched from blood (not recorded which). All receptors derive from a woman aged 40-49 years with acute COVID-19.

The genes are TRBV9 and TRBJ2-7; TRBD2 aligns across 14 bases. Per the germline V gene, CDR1 is SGDLS and CDR2 is YYNGEE. CDR3 length equals 15 residues. The V segment lost 5 bases and the J segment 5 bases; nucleotides outside the gene matches: 6. CDR3 loop: CASSHGTSGRHEQYF. The CDR3 DNA is TGTGCCAGCAGTCATGGGACTAGCGGGAGACACGAGCAGTACTTC. Based on the CDR3 plus reference TRBV9 and TRBJ2-7, the full variable domain is DSGVTQTPKHLITATGQRVTLRCSPRSGDLSVYWYQQSLDQGLQFLIQYYNGEERAKGNILERFSAQQFPDLHSELNLSSLELGDSALYFCASSHGTSGRHEQYFGPGTRLTVT.

This clone was recorded a few times. The chain has TRBV5-5 and TRBJ2-3; no definite D call. Germline V CDR1 and CDR2: SGHKS, YYEKEE (reference sequence). The CDR3 runs to 13 residues. V was cut by 4 bases and J by 5 bases, with 11 bases left in between. For the CDR3, the DNA is TGTGCCAGCAGCCTCGATACAGAAGATACGCAGTATTTT. As protein: CASSLDTEDTQYF.

This clone was detected a few times. The J gene is TRBJ1-3, the V gene TRBV28; TRBD1 is a possible D gene (5 bases). Looked up from germline, CDR1 is MDHEN and CDR2 is SYDVKM. The V end was cut by 6 bases, the J end by 2 bases, with 11 bases between. The CDR3 is 14 residues long. CDR3 sequence (DNA): TGTGCCAGCAGCTCCACAGGCACTGGAAACACCATATATTTT. Protein sequence: CASSSTGTGNTIYF.

This clone was detected once. The rearrangement uses TRBV5-4 and TRBJ2-5, with 7 bases lining up with TRBD1. This CDR3 is built from 14 residues. Germline-derived CDR1 and CDR2 are SGHNT and YYREEE (reference sequence). V gave up 3 bases and J gave up 2 bases; unmatched junction bases: 4. The CDR3 sequence: CASSSGQPQETQYF. The CDR3 DNA sequence: TGTGCCAGCAGCTCGGGACAGCCACAAGAGACCCAGTACTTC. The variable domain in full, completed from reference TRBV5-4 and TRBJ2-5, reads ETGVTQSPTHLIKTRGQQVTLRCSSQSGHNTVSWYQQALGQGPQFIFQYYREEENGRGNFPPRFSGLQFPNYSSELNVNALELDDSALYLCASSSGQPQETQYFGPGTRLLVL.

This clone was counted only a few times. V gene TRBV12-5 combines with J gene TRBJ2-3, with 9 nucleotides matching TRBD2. This CDR3 has 14 amino acids. With 2 bases clipped from V and 6 bases from J, the junction kept 3 bases outside the gene matches. From germline, CDR1 is LGHNT and CDR2 FRNRAP. The CDR3: CASGLRREGDTQYF. The CDR3 DNA sequence: TGTGCTAGTGGTTTGAGGCGGGAGGGCGATACGCAGTATTTT.

This CDR3 is CASSISGGVGSDTQYF. The CDR3 coding sequence is TGTGCCAGTAGTATTAGCGGGGGGGTAGGGTCAGATACGCAGTATTTT. The chain uses TRBV19 and TRBJ2-3; TRBD2 matches 11 bases. The CDR3 runs to 16 residues. Trimming took 3 bases from V and 4 from J; bases not matched to a gene: 6. Germline CDR1 and CDR2: LNHDA and SQIVND (reference sequence).

This chain uses TRBV4-1 with TRBJ2-2, with D possibly being TRBD1 (6 bases). The CDR3 covers 18 residues. Trimming shortened V by 2 bases and J by 5 bases, and 21 bases separated the two germline ends. Germline assignment: CDR1 MGHRA and CDR2 YSYEKL. CDR3 loop: CASSQSLTVQGWTGELFF. As DNA, the CDR3 is TGCGCCAGCAGCCAATCCTTAACCGTGCAGGGGTGGACCGGGGAGCTGTTTTTT.

V and J are TRBV5-1 and TRBJ2-5, with a weak D call TRBD1 (5 bases). There are 13 residues in the CDR3. V was clipped by 4 bases and J by 4 bases, with 11 bases between them. Germline values: CDR1 SGHRS, CDR2 YFSETQ. CDR3 nucleotide sequence: TGCGCCAGCAGCCCCAGGGCAAGAGAGACCCAGTACTTC. Residues: CASSPRARETQYF.